The clone carrying this T cell receptor beta chain turned up a few times. Its antigen is unknown. Germline lookup yields CDR1 DFQATT and CDR2 SNEGSKA (reference sequence). The CDR3 has 13 amino acids. Unmatched junction bases numbered 9, after V lost 5 bases and J lost 8 bases. This record comes from a study of T cell repertoires in cytomegalovirus infection. Across the whole study: A matching HLA type, together with CMV infection, was signaled by public TCR beta signatures.

TCRdb called the reads again in MiXCR, with one record for every CDR3 protein. In the table there are around 55,000 distinct CDR3 sequences, roughly a fifth of which are singletons. Study results and caveats: CMV-specific TCR beta clonotypes restricted by HLA-C were the ones dominating the ex vivo response.

This clonotype was obtained from a human donor in good health (CMV status not recorded). Some clones in this sample may be carry-over from other donors' samples. The chain recombines TRBV20-1 with TRBJ1-2; 9 nucleotides match TRBD1. The sample was CD8+ T cells from cultured PBMCs, taken from culture after CMV antigen stimulation. The CDR3 loop is CSAGQGTGYGYTF. The CDR3 DNA is TGCAGTGCTGGACAGGGGACTGGTTACGGCTACACCTTC.